A single sample is the source of the 18 T cell receptor beta chains below, sequenced in a study of CD8+ T cells in alopecia areata. Extracted RNA was reverse transcribed, and the resulting cDNA served as sequencing template. Only in-frame clones appear in the TCRdb table, and some are missing; sequencing was by immunoSEQ multiplex PCR. Among 100,000 to 150,000 clones, 30% to 40% were seen once, and the ten largest hold 3.1%. Material: CD4+ T cells sorted from blood. These receptors came from a human donor with alopecia areata.

This clone was found once. The chain has TRBV29-1 and TRBJ2-4; D possibly matches TRBD1 or TRBD2 (5 bases each). There are 12 residues in the CDR3. Germline V gene lookup returns CDR1 SQVTM and CDR2 ANQGSEA. V was shortened by 0 bases and J by 9 bases, with 9 bases between the two germline ends. The DNA for the CDR3 is TGCAGCGTTGAAGATTATGGGGGCATTCAGTACTTC. It specifies CSVEDYGGIQYF.

This chain links TRBV30 with TRBJ2-3; possibly TRBD2 for D (6 bases). The CDR3 extends over 12 amino acids. The V end lost 6 bases, the J end lost 1 base, and 8 bases lay between the germline ends. Germline lookup yields CDR1 GTSNPN and CDR2 SVGIG (reference sequence). The CDR3 nucleotides read TGTGCCTGCTCGGGGGGCACAGATACGCAGTATTTT. It encodes CACSGGTDTQYF.

CDR3 sequence (DNA): TGTGCCAGCAGCCTGACAGACAATGAGCAGTTCTTC. Translation: CASSLTDNEQFF. This chain uses TRBV7-2 with TRBJ2-1, with D possibly matching TRBD1 (5 bases). The CDR3 extends over 12 amino acids. V was trimmed by 5 bases and J by 5 bases, leaving 7 bases between them. Per the germline V gene, CDR1 is SGHTA and CDR2 is FQGNSA.

The chain recombines TRBV29-1 with TRBJ1-1; D might be TRBD1 (5 bases). CDR1 and CDR2 from the germline V gene are SQVTM and ANQGSEA. The CDR3 contains 13 residues. Trimming stripped 4 bases from V and 1 base from J, with 10 bases between. The CDR3 region has the DNA TGCAGCGTTGTCGGGGGTACGAACACTGAAGCTTTCTTT. It specifies CSVVGGTNTEAFF. Looking up the rest from reference TRBV29-1 and TRBJ1-1 gives the full variable domain: SAVISQKPSRDICQRGTSLTIQCQVDSQVTMMFWYRQQPGQSLTLIATANQGSEATYESGFVIDKFPISRPNLTFSTLTVSNMSPEDSSIYLCSVVGGTNTEAFFGQGTRLTVV.

This chain links TRBV7-9 with TRBJ1-1; the D gene is possibly TRBD1 (5 bases). V dropped 2 bases and J dropped 4 bases, with 14 bases sitting between them. Germline assignment: CDR1 SEHNR and CDR2 FQNEAQ (reference sequence). The CDR3 extends over 15 amino acids. CDR3 DNA sequence: TGTGCCAGCAGCTTATCCCAGGGAAGGGCCACTGAAGCTTTCTTT. Translated, it gives CASSLSQGRATEAFF.

The chain carries TRBV28 and TRBJ1-5; D is uncertain. Trimming cost V 5 bases and J 4 bases, with 6 bases left between them. The germline gives CDR1 MDHEN, CDR2 SYDVKM. CDR3 length: 12 amino acids. The DNA for the CDR3 is TGTGCCAGCAGTGACGGGAATCAGCCCCAGCATTTT. It encodes CASSDGNQPQHF.

The genes are TRBV7-3 and TRBJ2-1; possibly TRBD1 or TRBD2 for D (5 bases each). The germline gives CDR1 SGHTA, CDR2 FQGTGA. The CDR3 is 13 residues long. Between the trimmed V and J ends, which lost 0 bases and 8 bases, there was a span of 8 bases. In nucleotides, the CDR3 is TGTGCCAGCAGCTTAACGTTGGGGGATGAGCAGTTCTTC. Protein product: CASSLTLGDEQFF. The variable domain in full, completed from reference TRBV7-3 and TRBJ2-1, reads GAGVSQTPSNKVTEKGKYVELRCDPISGHTALYWYRQSLGQGPEFLIYFQGTGAADDSGLPNDRFFAVRPEGSVSTLKIQRTERGDSAVYLCASSLTLGDEQFFGPGTRLTVL.

This clone was observed a few times. The chain joins TRBV7-9 to TRBJ2-3; D gene uncertain. The CDR3 sequence is 15 residues long. Germline V gives CDR1 SEHNR, CDR2 FQNEAQ (reference sequence). V gave up 6 bases and J gave up 1 base, with 14 bases separating them. The CDR3 DNA sequence: TGTGCCAGCAGGCTCAGAGGCTCCGGCACAGATACGCAGTATTTT. Residues: CASRLRGSGTDTQYF.

The gene calls are TRBV6-5 and TRBJ2-7; 12 nucleotides match TRBD2. The junction had 4 bases not matched to a gene; V was cut back by 6 bases and J by 4 bases. The CDR3 spans 14 residues. Per the germline V gene, CDR1 is MNHEY and CDR2 is SVGAGI. The CDR3 region is CASRATSGGYEQYF. CDR3 in DNA: TGTGCCAGCAGGGCGACTAGCGGGGGTTACGAGCAGTACTTC.

The chain carries TRBV29-1 and TRBJ1-1, with TRBD1 as a possible D gene (6 bases). The V end lost 3 bases, the J end lost 1 base, and 12 bases lay between the germline ends. The V gene's germline CDR1 is SQVTM and CDR2 ANQGSEA. CDR3 size: 14 residues. CDR3 amino acids: CSVDPRGRNTEAFF. The CDR3 nucleotides read TGCAGCGTTGACCCCCGGGGGCGGAACACTGAAGCTTTCTTT.

This clone was detected only a few times. The genes are TRBV29-1 and TRBJ1-5; a possible D gene is TRBD1 (5 bases). V lost 1 base and J lost 2, with 12 bases in between. In germline, CDR1 is SQVTM, CDR2 ANQGSEA. The CDR3 extends over 15 amino acids. The CDR3 sequence: CSVEVGRVGNQPQHF. The CDR3 DNA reads TGCAGCGTTGAAGTTGGCAGGGTGGGCAATCAGCCCCAGCATTTT. Full variable domain (remainder filled in from reference TRBV29-1 and TRBJ1-5): SAVISQKPSRDICQRGTSLTIQCQVDSQVTMMFWYRQQPGQSLTLIATANQGSEATYESGFVIDKFPISRPNLTFSTLTVSNMSPEDSSIYLCSVEVGRVGNQPQHFGDGTRLSIL.

The chain couples TRBV9 to TRBJ2-2; D not resolved. Looked up from germline, CDR1 is SGDLS and CDR2 is YYNGEE. This CDR3 has 14 residues. Trimming took off 6 bases at V and 7 bases at J, with 16 bases between the two ends. Here the CDR3 reads CASTPTERVGELFF. DNA of the CDR3: TGTGCCAGCACCCCGACGGAAAGGGTCGGGGAGCTGTTTTTT.

The chain has TRBV5-4 and TRBJ2-1; 15 positions agree with TRBD2. Germline V gene sequence: CDR1 SGHNT, CDR2 YYREEE (reference sequence). J gave up 8 bases and V 3 bases, and 6 bases lay outside the gene matches. This CDR3 spans 16 amino acids. CDR3 sequence (DNA): TGTGCCAGCAGCTCGGGAGGACTAGCGGGAGGGCATGAGCAGTTCTTC. This encodes CASSSGGLAGGHEQFF.

The genes are TRBV30 and TRBJ1-2; D not certain. The CDR3 is 13 amino acids. Germline V gene data show CDR1 as GTSNPN and CDR2 as SVGIG (reference sequence). V dropped 3 bases and J dropped 5 bases, with 13 bases sitting between them. The CDR3 here is CAWRLWPGYGYTF. The CDR3 DNA follows: TGTGCCTGGAGGCTGTGGCCTGGGTATGGCTACACCTTC. Full variable domain (missing parts from reference TRBV30 and TRBJ1-2): SQTIHQWPATLVQPVGSPLSLECTVEGTSNPNLYWYRQAAGRGLQLLFYSVGIGQISSEVPQNLSASRPQDRQFILSSKKLLLSDSGFYLCAWRLWPGYGYTFGSGTRLTVV.

CDR3 DNA sequence: TGTGCCAGCAGCGTAGACCCCGGGGGAGTAACGCAGTATTTT. It yields the protein CASSVDPGGVTQYF. V gene TRBV9 combines with J gene TRBJ2-3; maybe TRBD2 (6 bases). The V end was cut by 0 bases, the J end by 9 bases, with 14 bases between. This CDR3 has 14 residues. Per the germline V gene, CDR1 is SGDLS and CDR2 is YYNGEE.

The chain links TRBV20-1 to TRBJ2-7; D gene uncertain. The CDR3 is made up of 10 amino acids. The germline CDR1 and CDR2 sequences are DFQATT and SNEGSKA (reference sequence). V gave up 7 bases and J gave up 4 bases, with 8 bases separating them. CDR3 residues: CSGLGYEQYF. CDR3 sequence (DNA): TGCAGTGGTCTAGGTTACGAGCAGTACTTC.

Only a few counts were recorded for this clone. The same CDR3 arises from other DNA sequences in this sample as well. The V call is TRBV30, the J call TRBJ2-3; D might be TRBD2 (5 bases). Trimming took off 0 bases at V and 4 bases at J, with 8 bases between the two ends. The CDR3 extends over 13 amino acids. The germline gives CDR1 GTSNPN, CDR2 SVGIG (reference sequence). The CDR3, as DNA: TGTGCCTGGAGTGTACGGGGTTCAGATACGCAGTATTTT. Protein sequence: CAWSVRGSDTQYF.

J is TRBJ2-4 and V is TRBV7-3, with a possible D match to TRBD2 (5 bases). V was shortened by 0 bases and J by 0 bases, with 15 bases between the two germline ends. The CDR3 totals 18 residues. CDR1 and CDR2 (germline): SGHTA, FQGTGA. CDR3 sequence reads: CASSLTGGSGLAKNIQYF. The CDR3, as DNA: TGTGCCAGCAGCTTAACAGGTGGCTCGGGATTAGCCAAAAACATTCAGTACTTC.